A selection of T cell receptor beta chains follows, all from one sample in a study of metastatic and nonmetastatic thyroid tumors. TCRdb recomputed clones from the PCR reads via MiXCR. Of 25,000 to 30,000 clones listed, about a quarter are singletons. Specimen: blood. These receptors came from a female donor with papillary thyroid cancer or a benign thyroid nodule (not recorded which). Some clones in this sample may be carry-over from other donors' samples. The CDR3 runs from the conserved cysteine through the conserved F or W. The D gene is left open where the match is weak. For some rows the clone size is stated as once, few or many, or as a class when expanded; others skip it.

NA	TRBJ2-4	TRBV24-1	15	many	TGTGCCACCAGTCACCAGAGGGGAGGCAAAAACATTCAGTACTTC	CATSHQRGGKNIQYF
NA	TRBJ1-1	TRBV20-1	15	NA	TGCAGTGCTCCCCAGGTGGAGGGTTTGAACAGTGAATCTTTCTTT	CSAPQVEGLNSESFF
NA	TRBJ2-2	TRBV3-1	15	many	TGTGCCAGCAGCCAAGGCAGGGTTGGCACCGGGGAGCTGTTTTTT	CASSQGRVGTGELFF
TRBD2	TRBJ2-7	TRBV3-1	16	many	TGTGCCAGCAGCCAAGAAGAGGGAGCGGGAGGGCGCGAGCAGTACTTC	CASSQEEGAGGREQYF
NA	TRBJ2-2	TRBV29-1	14	many	TGCAGCGGGGTTTGGAGGAGGGTGGACGGGGAGCTGTTTTTT	CSGVWRRVDGELFF
NA	TRBJ1-5	TRBV2	16	NA	TGTGCCAGCAGTGACACTGTCGGTTCTAGCAATCAGCCCCAGCATTTT	CASSDTVGSSNQPQHF
TRBD1	TRBJ1-2	TRBV6-1	14	few	TGTGCCAGCAGAGAGACAGGGGGCGACTATGGCTACACCTTC	CASRETGGDYGYTF
NA	TRBJ1-5	TRBV19	15	many	TGTGCCACCAAAAGAGGTCAGGAGAGTAATCAGCCCCAGCATTTT	CATKRGQESNQPQHF
TRBD1	TRBJ2-7	TRBV19	13	many	TGTGCCAGTAGTACGGGACAGAGCAACGAGCAGTACTTC	CASSTGQSNEQYF
TRBD2	TRBJ2-5	TRBV6-2/TRBV6-3	13	NA	TGTGCCAGCAGTGCCGGGGGGTGGGAGACCCAGTACTTC	CASSAGGWETQYF
NA	TRBJ1-4	TRBV7-9	16	many	TGTGCCAGCAGCTTAGCGTCCGGGGAAGGTAGTGAAAAACTGTTTTTT	CASSLASGEGSEKLFF
NA	TRBJ1-5	TRBV28	14	NA	TGTGCCAGCAGGCCAGGGGCGGCCAATCAGCCCCAGCATTTT	CASRPGAANQPQHF
NA	TRBJ1-2	TRBV7-9	14	many	TGTGCCAGCAGCCTAATGGTAGCTAACTATGGCTACACCTTC	CASSLMVANYGYTF
TRBD1	TRBJ1-6	TRBV6-4	15	NA	TGTGCCAGCAGCGAAGGGACAGCCTATAATTCACCCCTCCACTTT	CASSEGTAYNSPLHF
TRBD1	TRBJ1-2	TRBV19	15	NA	TGTGCCAGTAGTATAAACGGGACAGGGGGAAGTGGCTACACCTTC	CASSINGTGGSGYTF
TRBD1	TRBJ1-2	TRBV6-2/TRBV6-3	12	medium-sized	TGTGCCAGCAGTGACAGGGTTTTTGGCTACACCTTC	CASSDRVFGYTF
NA	TRBJ1-5	TRBV7-2	12	NA	TGTGCCAGCAGCTTAGCAGGACAGCGCAAGCATTTT	CASSLAGQRKHF